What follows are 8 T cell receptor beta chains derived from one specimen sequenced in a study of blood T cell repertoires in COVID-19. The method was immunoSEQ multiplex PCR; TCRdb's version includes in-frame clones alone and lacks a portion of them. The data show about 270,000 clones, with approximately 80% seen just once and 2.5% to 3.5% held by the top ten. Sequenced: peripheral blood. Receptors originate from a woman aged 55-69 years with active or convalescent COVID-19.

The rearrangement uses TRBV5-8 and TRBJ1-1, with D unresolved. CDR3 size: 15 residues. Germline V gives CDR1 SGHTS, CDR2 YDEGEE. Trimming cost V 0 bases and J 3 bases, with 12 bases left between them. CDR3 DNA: TGTGCCAGCAGCTTGGCCTTACGTCGGGACACTGAAGCTTTCTTT. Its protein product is CASSLALRRDTEAFF.

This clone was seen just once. CDR3 in DNA: TGTGCCAGCAGTGATTTCAGCGGGGGCACAGATACGCAGTATTTT. This codes for CASSDFSGGTDTQYF. The gene calls are TRBV25-1 and TRBJ2-3, with 7 bases aligning to TRBD2. The CDR3 extends over 15 amino acids. Germline lookup yields CDR1 MGHDK and CDR2 SYGVNS. V trimming: 3 bases; J trimming: 1 base; junction bases outside the gene matches: 4.

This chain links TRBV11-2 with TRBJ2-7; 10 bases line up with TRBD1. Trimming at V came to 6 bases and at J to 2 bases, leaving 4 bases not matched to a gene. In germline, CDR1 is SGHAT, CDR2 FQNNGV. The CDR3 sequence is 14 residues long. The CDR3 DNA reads TGTGCCAGCAGGACCGGGACAGGGGCCTACGAGCAGTACTTC. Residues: CASRTGTGAYEQYF.

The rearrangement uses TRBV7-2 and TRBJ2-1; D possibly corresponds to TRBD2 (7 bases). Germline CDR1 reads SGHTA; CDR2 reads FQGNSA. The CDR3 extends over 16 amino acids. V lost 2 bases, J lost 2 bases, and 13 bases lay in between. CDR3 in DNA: TGTGCCAGCAGCTTATTTTCGGGGGGCGCCTACAATGAGCAGTTCTTC. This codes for CASSLFSGGAYNEQFF. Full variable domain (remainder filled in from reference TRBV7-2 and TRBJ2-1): GAGVSQSPSNKVTEKGKDVELRCDPISGHTALYWYRQSLGQGLEFLIYFQGNSAPDKSGLPSDRFSAERTGGSVSTLTIQRTQQEDSAVYLCASSLFSGGAYNEQFFGPGTRLTVL.

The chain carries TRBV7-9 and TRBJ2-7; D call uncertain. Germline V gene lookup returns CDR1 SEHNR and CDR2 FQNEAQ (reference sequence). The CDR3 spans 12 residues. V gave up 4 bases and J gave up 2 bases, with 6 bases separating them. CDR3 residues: CASSSSPYEQYF. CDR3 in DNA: TGTGCCAGCAGCTCCAGTCCCTACGAGCAGTACTTC.

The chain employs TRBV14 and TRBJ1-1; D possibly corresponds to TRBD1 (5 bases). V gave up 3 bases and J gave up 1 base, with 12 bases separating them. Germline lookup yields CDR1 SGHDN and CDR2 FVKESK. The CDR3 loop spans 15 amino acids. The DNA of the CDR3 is TGTGCCAGCAGCCATCTCCAGGGCGGGAACACTGAAGCTTTCTTT. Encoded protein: CASSHLQGGNTEAFF.

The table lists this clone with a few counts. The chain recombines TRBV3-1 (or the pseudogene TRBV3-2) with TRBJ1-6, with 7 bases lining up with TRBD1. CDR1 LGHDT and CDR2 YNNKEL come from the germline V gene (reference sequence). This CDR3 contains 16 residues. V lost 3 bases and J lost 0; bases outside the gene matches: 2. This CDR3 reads CASSQAGGSYNSPLHF. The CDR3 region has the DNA TGTGCCAGCAGCCAGGCAGGGGGCTCCTATAATTCACCCCTCCACTTT.

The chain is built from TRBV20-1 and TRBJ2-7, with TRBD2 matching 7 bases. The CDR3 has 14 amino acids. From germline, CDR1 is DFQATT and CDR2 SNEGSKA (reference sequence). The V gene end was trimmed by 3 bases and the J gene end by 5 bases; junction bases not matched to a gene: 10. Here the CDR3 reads CSASAGQREDEQYF. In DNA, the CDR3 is TGCAGTGCTAGTGCCGGTCAACGGGAGGACGAGCAGTACTTC.